This TCR beta chain was documented in a study of blood T cell repertoires in COVID-19. The overall study: Sites across the United States, Italy and Spain contributed samples from acute and convalescent COVID-19. T cells, B-cell-depleted T cells, or PBMCs provided the cDNA or gDNA that served as material.

Trimming removed 0 bases from V and 0 bases from J; junction bases left unmatched: 3. The germline CDR1 and CDR2 sequences are SGHRS and YFSETQ. This CDR3 spans 16 amino acids. Under the authors' procedure: Amplification with reference gene primers provided the estimates of nucleated cell counts. Generated by immunoSEQ multiplex PCR, the TCRdb table keeps only in-frame clones and is missing some. V and J calls and clone size are as listed in that table; D and trimming were resolved from the DNA. The sample holds approximately 140,000 clones, about 88% seen once. This rearrangement joins TRBV5-1 to TRBJ2-1; TRBD2 agrees at 7 bases. Sequences were obtained from peripheral blood. The clonotype comes from a human donor in a cohort sampled during active COVID-19. CDR3 sequence reads: CASSLDAGDSYNEQFF. The CDR3 bases are TGCGCCAGCAGCTTGGATGCGGGAGACTCCTACAATGAGCAGTTCTTC.